This TCR beta chain was sequenced during a study of blood T cells in healthy people across ages. This clonotype was detected a few times. What it binds is unknown. Points from the study as a whole: Without sorted subsets, naive and antigen-experienced compartments could not be conclusively compared.

Primers used in a second PCR of about 7 to 12 cycles were a sample-barcoded 5' primer and a J-beta primer mix. TCRdb used MiXCR to reprocess the 5' RACE reads, holding one entry per CDR3 protein. The sample yields over 450,000 distinct CDR3 sequences, nearly 25% seen once. CDR1 and CDR2 from the germline V gene are LGHNA and YNFKEQ. Trimming cost V 0 bases and J 4 bases, with 12 bases left between them. This CDR3 region has 15 residues. The same sample was also used in a study of T cells of mothers and their children. According to that study: All donors were healthy and Caucasian; they were a few mothers and their six children.

The receptor's source is a boy younger than 18 in good health. The sample taken for sequencing was blood. The chain employs TRBV4-2 and TRBJ1-2; D is unclear. The CDR3 sequence is CASSQDPRSPYGYTF. The CDR3 DNA follows: TGTGCCAGCAGCCAAGATCCTCGCAGTCCCTATGGCTACACCTTC.